The 27 T cell receptor beta chains given below trace back to one sample, sequenced in a study of human T cells and chemical hapten exposure (TCRdb year 2021). This sample's time point label indicates: healthy volunteer bleed at 6 weeks. Total RNA was isolated from unfractionated whole blood collected in Tempus Blood RNA tubes. The library was prepared using RACE. The run used a NextSeq 500. In TCRdb, the public reads were trimmed at Q25 with fastp and aligned with MiXCR, with productive beta chains retained. Records with the same CDR3 protein are collapsed into one entry carrying the most frequent genes and DNA. In all, the sample holds some 78,000 distinct CDR3 sequences, and over 8.5% of those were seen once. The ten top clones hold more than 1.5% of the sample. The specimen sequenced was whole blood. The receptors come from a male donor in good health. Some clones in this sample may be carry-over from other donors' samples.

The J gene is TRBJ2-3, the V gene TRBV18, with a tentative D call TRBD2 (6 bases). The CDR3 has 17 amino acids. The germline V gene has CDR1 KGHSH and CDR2 LQKENI. The ends were cut back, 3 bases at V and 6 bases at J, with 22 bases in the middle. CDR3 loop: CASSPGGPGSRMDTQYF. CDR3 nucleotide sequence: TGTGCCAGCTCACCGGGGGGACCGGGAAGCCGAATGGATACGCAGTATTTT. The entire variable domain, with the rest obtained from reference TRBV18 and TRBJ2-3, is as follows: NAGVMQNPRHLVRRRGQEARLRCSPMKGHSHVYWYRQLPEEGLKFMVYLQKENIIDESGMPKERFSAEFPKEGPSILRIQQVVRGDSAAYFCASSPGGPGSRMDTQYFGPGTRLTVL.

This clonotype turned up a few times. The chain has TRBV6-5 and TRBJ2-1; TRBD2 aligns across 8 bases. CDR1 is MNHEY, CDR2 SVGAGI, per germline. The V gene end was trimmed by 4 bases and the J gene end by 7 bases; junction bases not matched to a gene: 9. CDR3 length equals 15 residues. CDR3 sequence reads: CASSLPGTSSNEQFF. The CDR3 DNA reads TGTGCCAGCAGTTTGCCGGGGACTAGTTCAAATGAGCAGTTCTTC.

This chain connects TRBV7-9 to TRBJ2-3, with 10 nucleotides matching TRBD2. The CDR3 extends over 17 amino acids. V shed 2 bases, J shed 7 bases, and the junction held 12 bases outside the gene matches. Germline values: CDR1 SEHNR, CDR2 FQNEAQ (reference sequence). The CDR3 DNA sequence: TGTGCCAGCAGCTTAATTCTAGCGGGGGAGCTTGAGCATACGCAGTATTTT. This encodes CASSLILAGELEHTQYF. The full variable domain, in which reference TRBV7-9 and TRBJ2-3 provide the parts outside the CDR3, is DTGVSQNPRHKITKRGQNVTFRCDPISEHNRLYWYRQTLGQGPEFLTYFQNEAQLEKSRLLSDRFSAERPKGSFSTLEIQRTEQGDSAMYLCASSLILAGELEHTQYFGPGTRLTVL.

The J gene is TRBJ2-7, the V gene TRBV20-1; D gene uncertain. Germline loops: CDR1 DFQATT, CDR2 SNEGSKA (reference sequence). Between the trimmed V and J ends, which lost 3 bases and 0 bases, there was a span of 12 bases. The CDR3 extends over 14 amino acids. In DNA, the CDR3 is TGCAGTGCTAGGGAAGTAGGTAGCTCCTACGAGCAGTACTTC. Translated: CSAREVGSSYEQYF.

The chain combines TRBV29-1 with TRBJ2-1; 13 bases line up with TRBD2. CDR3 length: 17 residues. The ends lost 4 bases at V and 0 bases at J; junction bases unmatched: 6. Germline CDR1 reads SQVTM; CDR2 reads ANQGSEA. The CDR3: CSVVGTSGVSSYNEQFF. In DNA form, the CDR3 reads TGCAGCGTTGTGGGGACTAGCGGGGTGAGCTCCTACAATGAGCAGTTCTTC.

This clonotype was recorded a few times. The rearrangement uses TRBV27 and TRBJ1-6, with D maybe TRBD1 (6 bases). Trimming took 2 bases from V and 0 from J, leaving 8 bases between them. Germline V CDR1 and CDR2: MNHEY, SMNVEV (reference sequence). CDR3 length: 16 residues. The CDR3 DNA reads as TGTGCCAGCAGTTTAACAGGGAGCTCCTATAATTCACCCCTCCACTTT. Translation: CASSLTGSSYNSPLHF.

This chain joins TRBV6-1 and TRBJ2-7, with D maybe TRBD2 (6 bases). Trimming removed 2 bases at V and 1 base at J, with 12 bases between. The CDR3 has 15 residues. Germline loops: CDR1 MNHNS, CDR2 SASEGT. The CDR3 sequence: CASSERQGGSYEQYF. The CDR3 bases are TGTGCCAGCAGTGAACGTCAGGGAGGATCCTACGAGCAGTACTTC.

This clonotype has a handful of counts. V gene TRBV5-1 combines with J gene TRBJ2-7; possible D gene TRBD1, 6 bases. CDR3 length: 14 residues. V gave up 0 bases and J gave up 6 bases, with 13 bases separating them. Germline-derived CDR1 and CDR2 are SGHRS and YFSETQ. CDR3 protein: CASSLGQAITEQYF. The CDR3 DNA follows: TGCGCCAGCAGCTTGGGACAGGCAATAACCGAGCAGTACTTC. The full variable domain, its missing parts supplied by reference TRBV5-1 and TRBJ2-7, is KAGVTQTPRYLIKTRGQQVTLSCSPISGHRSVSWYQQTPGQGLQFLFEYFSETQRNKGNFPGRFSGRQFSNSRSEMNVSTLELGDSALYLCASSLGQAITEQYFGPGTRLTVT.

At least ten counts were recorded for this clonotype. The V gene is TRBV12-3 or TRBV12-4, the J gene TRBJ2-7, with 9 bases matching TRBD1. V lost 6 bases to trimming and J lost 5 bases; unmatched junction nucleotides: 11. The CDR3 covers 15 residues. Here the CDR3 DNA reads TGTGCCAGCAGCCTACGTACGGGACAGGGCCACGAGCAGTACTTC. This codes for CASSLRTGQGHEQYF.

This clonotype has just a few counts. This CDR3 reads CASSLVAGEQYF. DNA of the CDR3: TGTGCCAGCAGTTTAGTGGCGGGCGAGCAGTACTTC. This chain uses TRBV12-3 or TRBV12-4 with TRBJ2-7, with TRBD2 as a possible D gene (5 bases). Trimming pared 1 base from V and 6 bases from J, leaving 7 bases between. CDR3 length equals 12 residues.

This clonotype was seen at least ten times. CDR3 protein: CASSQETSTDTQYF. Written as DNA, the CDR3 is TGCGCCAGCAGCCAGGAGACTAGCACAGATACGCAGTATTTT. The chain carries TRBV4-1 and TRBJ2-3; D is ambiguous. Germline values: CDR1 MGHRA, CDR2 YSYEKL. The CDR3 is 14 residues long. V gave up 3 bases and J gave up 0 bases, with 7 bases separating them.

This clonotype was observed a few times. The gene calls are TRBV20-1 and TRBJ2-7; D may be TRBD2 (6 bases). CDR3 length: 12 amino acids. V dropped 3 bases and J dropped 1 base, with 7 bases sitting between them. From germline, CDR1 is DFQATT and CDR2 SNEGSKA (reference sequence). This chain's CDR3 is CSARDYSYEQYF. The CDR3 coding sequence is TGCAGTGCTAGGGACTATTCCTACGAGCAGTACTTC.

This chain connects TRBV7-9 to TRBJ2-7, with 7 bases aligning to TRBD1. Trimming took 2 bases from V and 2 from J; bases not matched to a gene: 3. There are 14 residues in the CDR3. Germline V lookup: CDR1 SEHNR, CDR2 FQNEAQ (reference sequence). The CDR3 DNA follows: TGTGCCAGCAGCTTACCCAGGGGGACCTACGAGCAGTACTTC. This codes for CASSLPRGTYEQYF.

The table lists this clonotype with a few counts. The chain uses TRBV20-1 and TRBJ2-7; 8 bases align to TRBD2. V lost 6 bases, J lost 7 bases, and 14 bases stayed unmatched. The CDR3 consists of 14 residues. Germline loops: CDR1 DFQATT, CDR2 SNEGSKA (reference sequence). CDR3 sequence reads: CSAPSAGGGREQYF. The CDR3 DNA reads TGCAGTGCCCCTTCTGCGGGAGGAGGTCGGGAGCAGTACTTC.

Concerning this clonotype: Relative to the germline gene, one junction end is altered; a read error may explain this. The chain employs TRBV4-1 and TRBJ1-6; 8 positions match TRBD1. The germline CDR1 and CDR2 sequences are MGHRA and YSYEKL. The CDR3 loop spans 16 amino acids. CDR3 DNA sequence: TGCGCCAGCAGCCAAGAGCGGACAGGGAGAGATTCACCCATCCACTTT. It translates to CASSQERTGRDSPIHF.

This clonotype was picked up a small number of times. This chain uses TRBV14 with TRBJ1-2, with no clear D. V lost 2 bases and J 2 bases, leaving 6 bases between the germline ends. CDR1 is SGHDN and CDR2 is FVKESK in the germline V gene. The CDR3 extends over 13 amino acids. The chain's CDR3 is CASSQSQNYGYTF. The CDR3, as DNA: TGTGCCAGCAGCCAATCCCAGAACTATGGCTACACCTTC.

The rearrangement uses TRBV5-6 and TRBJ2-2; D remains unclear. Germline assignment: CDR1 SGHDT and CDR2 YYEEEE. Trimming cost V 1 base and J 2 bases, with 12 bases left between them. This CDR3 spans 16 amino acids. In DNA form, the CDR3 reads TGTGCCAGCAGCTTGACGTCAGATACAAACACCGGGGAGCTGTTTTTT. The encoded protein is CASSLTSDTNTGELFF.

This clonotype was seen more than once but under ten times. The chain has TRBV29-1 and TRBJ2-1; 7 bases line up with TRBD2. V was clipped by 5 bases and J by 8 bases; unmatched bases: 12. Germline V gene sequence: CDR1 SQVTM, CDR2 ANQGSEA. The CDR3 has 14 residues. This chain's CDR3 is CSVSAGSSLDEQFF. The CDR3 DNA follows: TGCAGCGTTTCAGCGGGGAGCAGTTTGGATGAGCAGTTCTTC.

The chain has TRBV12-5 and TRBJ1-1, with TRBD1 identical over 10 bases. The CDR3 totals 18 residues. The junction had 13 bases not matched to a gene; V was cut back by 0 bases and J by 6 bases. Germline V CDR1 and CDR2: LGHNT, FRNRAP. The CDR3 loop reads CASGLVTDRGSGNAEAFF. For the CDR3, the DNA is TGTGCTAGTGGTTTGGTTACGGACAGGGGGTCGGGAAACGCTGAAGCTTTCTTT.

This chain connects TRBV6-1 to TRBJ2-7; 7 nucleotides line up with TRBD2. The CDR3 has 18 residues. After removal of 1 base from V and 5 bases from J, the junction contained 17 bases not matched to a gene. Germline V gene lookup returns CDR1 MNHNS and CDR2 SASEGT. As DNA, the CDR3 is TGTGCCAGCAGTGAAGGCCCATACTCACCCGGGGGGAACGACGAGCAGTACTTC. As protein: CASSEGPYSPGGNDEQYF.

This clonotype has only a few counts. This rearrangement joins TRBV12-3 or TRBV12-4 to TRBJ1-4; D is perhaps TRBD1 (6 bases). V was trimmed by 4 bases and J by 8 bases, leaving 14 bases between them. This CDR3 comprises 14 residues. In nucleotides, the CDR3 is TGTGCCAGCAGTTGGGGGCATACCCCCGAAAAACTGTTTTTT. Protein: CASSWGHTPEKLFF.

This clonotype was picked up many times. This rearrangement joins TRBV7-9 to TRBJ1-6; weak D call: TRBD1 (5 bases). Germline loops: CDR1 SEHNR, CDR2 FQNEAQ (reference sequence). This CDR3 is built from 17 residues. Trimming pared 5 bases from V and 10 bases from J, leaving 24 bases between. CDR3 sequence reads: CASSPTAWSRGYSPLHF. CDR3 nucleotides: TGTGCCAGCAGCCCGACGGCGTGGTCTCGGGGCTACTCACCCCTCCACTTT.

The chain is built from TRBV7-9 and TRBJ1-4; maybe TRBD1 (5 bases). The CDR3 is 14 amino acids. Germline V gene data show CDR1 as SEHNR and CDR2 as FQNEAQ (reference sequence). The V end lost 4 bases, the J end lost 8 bases, and 14 bases lay between the germline ends. In nucleotides, the CDR3 is TGTGCCAGCAGCTGGATACCGGGACGGGAAAAACTGTTTTTT. Its protein product is CASSWIPGREKLFF.

The rearrangement uses TRBV20-1 and TRBJ2-3; 12 bases are shared with TRBD2. Germline trimming cut 0 bases from V and 4 bases from J; bases unmatched to any gene: 5. Germline V gives CDR1 DFQATT, CDR2 SNEGSKA (reference sequence). This CDR3 region has 16 residues. CDR3 sequence reads: CSAREASGGAADTQYF. CDR3 DNA sequence: TGCAGTGCTAGAGAGGCTAGCGGGGGGGCAGCAGATACGCAGTATTTT.

Many counts were recorded for this clonotype. The chain couples TRBV12-5 to TRBJ1-1; no clear D gene. This CDR3 is built from 13 residues. Germline V gene sequence: CDR1 LGHNT, CDR2 FRNRAP. V lost 3 bases, J lost 5 bases, and 10 bases lay in between. The CDR3 sequence is CASGLDWRTEAFF. The DNA for the CDR3 is TGTGCTAGTGGTTTAGACTGGCGGACTGAAGCTTTCTTT.

This clonotype occurred a few times. The chain joins TRBV2 to TRBJ1-1, with D possibly matching TRBD1 (5 bases). Looked up from germline, CDR1 is SNHLY and CDR2 is FYNNEI. Trimming removed 4 bases from V and 1 base from J, with 10 bases in between. The CDR3 totals 14 residues. The CDR3, as DNA: TGTGCCAGCAGTGTGGGGACGAAGAACACTGAAGCTTTCTTT. Encoded protein: CASSVGTKNTEAFF.

Ten or more counts support this clonotype. CDR3 sequence reads: CASSVLARMNTEAFF. CDR3 bases: TGTGCCAGCAGCGTCTTAGCCAGGATGAACACTGAAGCTTTCTTT. This chain links TRBV9 with TRBJ1-1, with no clear D. Germline CDR1 reads SGDLS; CDR2 reads YYNGEE. The CDR3 is 15 amino acids. Trimming stripped 2 bases from V and 0 bases from J, with 11 bases between. The variable domain in full, with the rest retrieved from reference TRBV9 and TRBJ1-1, is DSGVTQTPKHLITATGQRVTLRCSPRSGDLSVYWYQQSLDQGLQFLIQYYNGEERAKGNILERFSAQQFPDLHSELNLSSLELGDSALYFCASSVLARMNTEAFFGQGTRLTVV.